Shown below are 19 T cell receptor beta chains from a single sample sequenced in a study of yellow fever vaccine responses in identical twins. MiXCR, applied by TCRdb to the RT-PCR reads, yields one record per CDR3 protein. The sample lists 15,000 or so distinct CDR3 sequences, 84% occurring once. Sequencing was performed on T cells from blood (PBMCs), unsorted or a sorted subset (not recorded which), taken before or after yellow fever vaccination (not recorded which). These receptors originate from a woman under 30 who received the yellow fever vaccine.

The chain carries TRBV4-2 and TRBJ2-1; D might be TRBD2 (6 bases). Germline loops: CDR1 LGHNA, CDR2 YNFKEQ. The V gene lost 6 bases and the J gene lost 5 bases, with 11 bases spanning the gap. The CDR3 totals 13 residues. This CDR3 reads CASRVGGDNEQFF. In DNA, the CDR3 is TGTGCCAGCAGGGTAGGCGGGGACAATGAGCAGTTCTTC.

This sequence joins TRBV29-1 and TRBJ2-6; unclear D gene. Trimming left V 5 bases short and J 0 bases short, with 5 bases between. This CDR3 contains 13 residues. Germline-derived CDR1 and CDR2 are SQVTM and ANQGSEA. The CDR3, as DNA: TGCAGCGTTTGGTTCTCTGGGGCCAACGTCCTGACTTTC. It encodes CSVWFSGANVLTF.

This chain connects TRBV24-1 to TRBJ1-2; D is uncertain. Trimming stripped 2 bases from V and 6 bases from J, with 9 bases between. The germline gives CDR1 KGHDR, CDR2 SFDVKD. The CDR3 extends over 13 amino acids. DNA of the CDR3: TGTGCCACCAGTGATTCACCATGGGATGGCTACACCTTC. The encoded protein is CATSDSPWDGYTF.

In DNA form, the CDR3 reads TGTGCCAGCTCACCCCTAGCGGGGGGAACGAACACCGGGGAGCTGTTTTTT. It specifies CASSPLAGGTNTGELFF. This sequence joins TRBV18 and TRBJ2-2; 11 bases are a match to TRBD2. CDR3 size: 17 residues. J gave up 0 bases and V 3 bases, and 3 bases lay outside the gene matches. Germline CDR1 and CDR2: KGHSH and LQKENI.

The chain uses TRBV11-1 and TRBJ1-2; possible D gene TRBD1, 6 bases. CDR1 is SGHAT, CDR2 FQDESV, per germline (reference sequence). V was clipped by 4 bases and J by 4 bases, with 7 bases between them. This CDR3 comprises 12 residues. CDR3 residues: CASSSDSYGYTF. The CDR3 DNA follows: TGTGCCAGCAGCTCGGACAGCTATGGCTACACCTTC.

This clonotype was observed a handful of times. The rearrangement joins TRBV2 to TRBJ2-1; D is possibly TRBD1 (5 bases). The CDR3 contains 12 residues. With 3 bases removed from V and 9 bases from J, the gap between germline ends came to 9 bases. Per germline, CDR1 SNHLY and CDR2 FYNNEI. This CDR3 is CASSDPRVEQFF. CDR3 nucleotide sequence: TGTGCCAGCAGTGACCCCAGGGTTGAGCAGTTCTTC.

The chain employs TRBV11-2 and TRBJ2-1; 8 bases line up with TRBD1. Germline-derived CDR1 and CDR2 are SGHAT and FQNNGV. Trimming at V came to 6 bases and at J to 5 bases, leaving 18 bases not matched to a gene. The CDR3 consists of 18 residues. The DNA for the CDR3 is TGTGCCAGCAGAAGAAGAGTTCCTAGGGACAGGTGGAACAATGAGCAGTTCTTC. Translation: CASRRRVPRDRWNNEQFF.

The chain employs TRBV20-1 and TRBJ2-4, with 9 bases fitting TRBD1. Germline V gene sequence: CDR1 DFQATT, CDR2 SNEGSKA (reference sequence). CDR3 length equals 12 residues. V shed 6 bases, J shed 5 bases, and the junction held 2 bases outside the gene matches. CDR3 bases: TGCAGTGCCAGGGACAGGGAAAACATTCAGTACTTC. Protein: CSARDRENIQYF.

This clonotype was detected only once. The V call is TRBV20-1, the J call TRBJ2-1, with D perhaps matching TRBD1 or TRBD2 (6 bases each). V shed 6 bases and J shed 7 bases, with 13 bases lying between them. Germline V gene sequence: CDR1 DFQATT, CDR2 SNEGSKA (reference sequence). The CDR3 has 12 amino acids. CDR3 sequence (DNA): TGCAGTGCCCCACGGGGGCCTAATGAGCAGTTCTTC. This codes for CSAPRGPNEQFF.

V gene TRBV5-1 combines with J gene TRBJ2-2; a weak D match, TRBD1 (5 bases). Trimming removed 0 bases from V and 1 base from J, with 10 bases in between. The length of the CDR3 is 16 residues. The V gene's germline CDR1 is SGHRS and CDR2 YFSETQ. The CDR3 DNA reads TGCGCCAGCAGCTTGGCCACAGGAAGGAACACCGGGGAGCTGTTTTTT. Residues: CASSLATGRNTGELFF. Drawing the rest from reference TRBV5-1 and TRBJ2-2, the complete variable domain is KAGVTQTPRYLIKTRGQQVTLSCSPISGHRSVSWYQQTPGQGLQFLFEYFSETQRNKGNFPGRFSGRQFSNSRSEMNVSTLELGDSALYLCASSLATGRNTGELFFGEGSRLTVL.

V is TRBV12-3 or TRBV12-4 and J is TRBJ2-7; 8 nucleotides agree with TRBD2. The CDR3 has 14 amino acids. J gave up 6 bases and V 7 bases, and 11 bases lay outside the gene matches. CDR3 protein: CASTLGGLGGEQYF. The DNA of the CDR3 is TGTGCCAGCACCTTGGGGGGACTAGGGGGCGAGCAGTACTTC.

The chain couples TRBV12-3 or TRBV12-4 to TRBJ2-3; D is uncertain. The ends were cut back, 0 bases at V and 4 bases at J, with 5 bases in the middle. The CDR3 has 13 residues. CDR3: CASSLALSDTQYF. CDR3 DNA: TGTGCCAGCAGTTTAGCGCTCTCAGATACGCAGTATTTT.

The V gene is TRBV7-6, the J gene TRBJ2-5; D not resolved. Germline V lookup: CDR1 SGHVS, CDR2 FNYEAQ. Trimming shortened V by 5 bases and J by 4 bases, and 5 bases separated the two germline ends. The CDR3 is 11 amino acids. The CDR3 reads CASSDRETQYF. The CDR3 bases are TGTGCCAGCAGCGATAGAGAGACCCAGTACTTC.

This chain links TRBV3-1 with TRBJ2-1; a weak D match, TRBD1 (6 bases). Germline V gene data show CDR1 as LGHDT and CDR2 as YNNKEL (reference sequence). The germline V and J ends were trimmed by 4 bases and 6 bases, with 10 bases remaining between them. This CDR3 has 13 amino acids. The CDR3 protein is CASSRTEFNEQFF. The DNA for the CDR3 is TGTGCCAGCAGCCGGACAGAGTTCAATGAGCAGTTCTTC.

In this sample, this clonotype turned up once. This chain connects TRBV19 to TRBJ1-4, with D possibly being TRBD1 (6 bases). V was cut by 10 bases and J by 5 bases, with 11 bases left in between. The CDR3 contains 12 residues. Germline loops: CDR1 LNHDA, CDR2 SQIVND (reference sequence). The CDR3 DNA sequence: TGTGCCACCCAAGGGGGAAATGAAAAACTGTTTTTT. The encoded protein is CATQGGNEKLFF.

The chain recombines TRBV2 with TRBJ2-3; TRBD2 aligns across 13 bases. The CDR3 length is 16 residues. Unmatched junction bases numbered 9, after V lost 6 bases and J lost 6 bases. The germline gives CDR1 SNHLY, CDR2 FYNNEI. In DNA, the CDR3 is TGTGCCAGCAGAGAACGACTAGCGGGAGGTCCCGATACGCAGTATTTT. It translates to CASRERLAGGPDTQYF.

CDR3 amino acids: CASSLTGTTYEQYV. The CDR3 nucleotides read TGCGCCAGCAGCTTGACCGGGACTACCTACGAGCAGTACGTC. The genes are TRBV5-1 and TRBJ2-7; 7 bases are a match to TRBD2. V lost 1 base to trimming and J lost 2 bases; unmatched junction nucleotides: 3. This CDR3 is 14 amino acids long. Germline assignment: CDR1 SGHRS and CDR2 YFSETQ.

The chain is built from TRBV12-3 or TRBV12-4 and TRBJ2-1; 7 positions match TRBD2. J gave up 0 bases and V 4 bases, and 12 bases lay outside the gene matches. This CDR3 contains 18 residues. CDR3 DNA sequence: TGTGCCAGCAGTTCCGCGGGACTAATATTGAGCTCCTACAATGAGCAGTTCTTC. This sequence encodes CASSSAGLILSSYNEQFF.

The V call is TRBV2, the J call TRBJ2-5; TRBD1 aligns across 9 bases. V trimming: 10 bases; J trimming: 4 bases; junction bases outside the gene matches: 7. This CDR3 comprises 13 residues. Germline-derived CDR1 and CDR2 are SNHLY and FYNNEI. CDR3 region: CANTGQGSETQYF. The CDR3 DNA follows: TGTGCCAACACGGGACAGGGTTCAGAGACCCAGTACTTC.